This TCR beta chain emerged from a study of blood T cell repertoires in COVID-19. Study in general: PBMCs, B-cell-depleted T cells, or T cells were the source of the cDNA or gDNA that made up the material.

V trimming: 5 bases; J trimming: 0 bases; junction bases outside the gene matches: 17. CDR1 is MDHEN and CDR2 is SYDVKM in the germline V gene. This CDR3 spans 22 amino acids. In the original workflow: The assay estimated nucleated cells by amplifying reference gene primers. The data were produced by immunoSEQ multiplex PCR, yet TCRdb's version contains in-frame clones alone and is incomplete. Clonal size and the V and J genes are those of that table, whereas D and trimming came from the DNA. This sample has about 340,000 clones, with approximately 92% found just once. This chain links TRBV28 with TRBJ2-4; 15 positions match TRBD2. Input material: PBMCs or T cells enriched from blood (not recorded which). The sequence derives from a woman aged 25 to 39 who had recovered from COVID-19. CDR3 region: CASSPRTSGRVLFFLAKNIQYF. The CDR3 DNA is TGTGCCAGCAGTCCGAGGACTAGCGGGAGGGTCCTCTTCTTCCTAGCCAAAAACATTCAGTACTTC.